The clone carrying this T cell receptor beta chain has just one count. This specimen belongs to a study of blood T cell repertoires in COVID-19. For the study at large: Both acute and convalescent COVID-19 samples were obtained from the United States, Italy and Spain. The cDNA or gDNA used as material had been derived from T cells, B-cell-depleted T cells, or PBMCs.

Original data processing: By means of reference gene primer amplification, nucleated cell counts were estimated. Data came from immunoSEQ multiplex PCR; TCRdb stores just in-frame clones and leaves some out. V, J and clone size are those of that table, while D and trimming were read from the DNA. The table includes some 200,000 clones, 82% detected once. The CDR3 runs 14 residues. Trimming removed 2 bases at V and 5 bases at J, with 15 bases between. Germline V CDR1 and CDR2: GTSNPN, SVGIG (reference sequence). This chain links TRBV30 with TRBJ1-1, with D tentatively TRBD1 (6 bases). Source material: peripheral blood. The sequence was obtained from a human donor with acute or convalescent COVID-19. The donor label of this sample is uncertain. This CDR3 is CAWSRGGRGTEAFF. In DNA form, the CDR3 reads TGTGCCTGGAGTAGGGGGGGTCGGGGAACTGAAGCTTTCTTT.